This T cell receptor beta chain was documented in a study of blood T cell repertoires in COVID-19. The wider study: The United States, Italy and Spain were the sources of the acute and convalescent COVID-19 samples. Sources were T cells, B-cell-depleted T cells, or PBMCs; the material itself was cDNA or gDNA.

CDR1 SGHAT and CDR2 FQDESV come from the germline V gene (reference sequence). Unmatched junction bases numbered 5, after V lost 1 base and J lost 6 bases. The CDR3 is 14 amino acids. Source study methods: Researchers report that nucleated cell counts were estimated from reference gene primer amplification. TCRdb keeps only in-frame clones here, not all; method: immunoSEQ multiplex PCR. V, J and clone size are taken as reported in that table, and D and trimming were inferred from the DNA itself. The table records approximately 52,000 clones, roughly 87% of them present only once. The clonotype comes from a human donor with active COVID-19. The donor label of this sample is uncertain. V and J are TRBV11-1 and TRBJ1-2; 7 nucleotides align to TRBD1. The specimen sequenced was peripheral blood. CDR3 nucleotides: TGTGCCAGCAGCTTAGTTGGGACAGACGATGGCTACACCTTC. Translating it yields CASSLVGTDDGYTF.